This T cell receptor beta chain was sequenced in a study of T cells in localized non-small cell lung cancer. Libraries were prepared by immunoSEQ multiplex PCR; TCRdb keeps only in-frame clonotypes and omits some of them. The sample lists some 41,000 clones, approximately 83% occurring once. The V gene's germline CDR1 is SGHRS and CDR2 YFSETQ. The CDR3 extends over 13 amino acids. V was shortened by 1 base and J by 3 bases, with 8 bases between the two germline ends. Sequences were derived from PBMCs, sampled before any cancer treatment. The clonotype originates from a man between 35 and 75 years old with stage II lung adenocarcinoma. This chain links TRBV5-1 with TRBJ2-7; D is unresolved. In nucleotides, the CDR3 is TGCGCCAGCAGCTTGAGTTCGGTCTACGAGCAGTACTTC. Amino acid sequence: CASSLSSVYEQYF.